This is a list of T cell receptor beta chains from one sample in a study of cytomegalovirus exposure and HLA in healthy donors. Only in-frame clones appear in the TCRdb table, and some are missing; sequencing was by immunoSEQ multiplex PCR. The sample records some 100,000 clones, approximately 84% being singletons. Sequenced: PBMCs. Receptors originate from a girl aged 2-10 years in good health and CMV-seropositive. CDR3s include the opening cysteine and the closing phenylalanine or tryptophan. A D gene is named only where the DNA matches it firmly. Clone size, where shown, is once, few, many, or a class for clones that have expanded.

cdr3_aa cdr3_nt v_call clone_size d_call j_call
CATSWGGEQFF TGTGCCACCAGCTGGGGAGGCGAGCAGTTCTTC TRBV15 NA NA TRBJ2-1
CASSGTGMDYGYTF TGTGCCAGCAGTGGGACAGGGATGGACTATGGCTACACCTTC TRBV9 NA TRBD1 TRBJ1-2
CASSFGTDGTYEQYF TGTGCCAGCAGCTTCGGGACAGATGGGACCTACGAGCAGTACTTC TRBV7-2 NA TRBD1 TRBJ2-7
CAWKGQASEAFF TGTGCCTGGAAGGGACAGGCAAGTGAAGCTTTCTTT TRBV30 NA TRBD1 TRBJ1-1
CASSPPAWGDFTEAFF TGTGCCAGCAGTCCCCCGGCGTGGGGGGATTTTACTGAAGCTTTCTTT TRBV28 NA NA TRBJ1-1
CASSSIDRGSYEQYF TGTGCCAGCAGCTCCATCGACCGGGGGTCCTACGAGCAGTACTTC TRBV27 once NA TRBJ2-7
CSVDFFRGSEQFF TGCAGCGTTGACTTTTTTCGGGGAAGTGAGCAGTTCTTC TRBV29-1 once NA TRBJ2-1
CASSSTSGRFYEQFF TGTGCCAGCAGTTCGACTAGCGGGAGATTCTATGAGCAGTTCTTC TRBV28 NA TRBD2 TRBJ2-1
CASSPGQGADSDTQYF TGTGCCAGCAGCCCGGGACAGGGGGCAGATTCAGATACGCAGTATTTT TRBV7-9 once TRBD1 TRBJ2-3
CASRRDSYEQYF TGTGCCAGCAGGAGGGACAGCTACGAGCAGTACTTC TRBV28 NA TRBD1 TRBJ2-7
CASSLVAGPGYEQYF TGCGCCAGCAGCTTGGTAGCGGGTCCCGGCTACGAGCAGTACTTC TRBV5-1 once TRBD2 TRBJ2-7
CATSRPMDTIYF TGTGCCACCAGCCGCCCTATGGACACCATATATTTT TRBV15 NA NA TRBJ1-3
CASTEKDRDEKLFF TGTGCCAGCACCGAAAAGGACAGGGATGAAAAACTGTTTTTT TRBV6-1 NA TRBD1 TRBJ1-4